The 7 T cell receptor beta chains given below trace back to one sample, sequenced in a study of T cells after yellow fever vaccination. TCRdb redid the calling of the 5' RACE reads with MiXCR, one entry per CDR3 protein. The data show 340,000 or so distinct CDR3 sequences, approximately 12% seen once. The source material was CD4+ T cells sorted from PBMCs, sampled 15 days after the yellow fever booster vaccination. The receptors originated from a man aged 18 to 30 who received the YFV17D yellow fever vaccine.

This clonotype was picked up a small number of times. J is TRBJ2-7 and V is TRBV9; 7 nucleotides agree with TRBD2. The germline gives CDR1 SGDLS, CDR2 YYNGEE. The CDR3 sequence is 13 residues long. V lost 3 bases to trimming and J lost 3 bases; unmatched junction nucleotides: 3. This CDR3 is CASSGDYRYEQYV. CDR3 DNA sequence: TGTGCCAGCAGCGGGGACTACCGCTACGAGCAGTACGTC.

The rearrangement links TRBV10-3 to TRBJ2-1; D perhaps matches TRBD1 (5 bases). Germline CDR1 is ENHRY and CDR2 is SYGVKD. V was pared by 8 bases and J by 7 bases, with 15 bases between. The CDR3 is made up of 13 amino acids. This CDR3 reads CAIVTDIGNEQFF. The CDR3 region has the DNA TGTGCCATCGTCACGGACATAGGTAATGAGCAGTTCTTC.

This chain joins TRBV7-9 and TRBJ2-2; TRBD1 might be the D (6 bases). The V gene's germline CDR1 is SEHNR and CDR2 FQNEAQ (reference sequence). The CDR3 contains 16 residues. The ends were cut back, 2 bases at V and 0 bases at J, with 10 bases in the middle. DNA for the CDR3: TGTGCCAGCAGCTTAACAGGGCTAGCGAACACCGGGGAGCTGTTTTTT. Its protein is CASSLTGLANTGELFF. The full variable domain, its missing parts supplied by reference TRBV7-9 and TRBJ2-2, is DTGVSQNPRHKITKRGQNVTFRCDPISEHNRLYWYRQTLGQGPEFLTYFQNEAQLEKSRLLSDRFSAERPKGSFSTLEIQRTEQGDSAMYLCASSLTGLANTGELFFGEGSRLTVL.

The J gene is TRBJ2-1, the V gene TRBV6-4, with TRBD1 matching 7 bases. The germline gives CDR1 MRHNA, CDR2 SNTAGT. The ends lost 6 bases at V and 0 bases at J; junction bases unmatched: 5. This CDR3 spans 15 amino acids. Here the CDR3 reads CASSQQGHSYNEQFF. As DNA, the CDR3 is TGTGCCAGCAGCCAACAGGGGCACTCCTACAATGAGCAGTTCTTC.

The chain recombines TRBV10-3 with TRBJ2-1; 10 nucleotides line up with TRBD1. The CDR3 covers 16 residues. The germline V gene has CDR1 ENHRY and CDR2 SYGVKD. V lost 3 bases to trimming and J lost 2 bases; unmatched junction nucleotides: 4. The CDR3 loop reads CAISDRDRGAYNEQFF. The DNA for the CDR3 is TGTGCCATCAGTGACCGGGACAGGGGCGCCTACAATGAGCAGTTCTTC.

The rearrangement uses TRBV2 and TRBJ1-4; D not resolved. With 5 bases removed from V and 4 bases from J, the gap between germline ends came to 11 bases. This CDR3 region has 14 residues. Germline values: CDR1 SNHLY, CDR2 FYNNEI. CDR3 coding DNA: TGTGCCAGCAGTTGGCAAGCCTATAATGAAAAACTGTTTTTT. It yields the protein CASSWQAYNEKLFF.

The chain uses TRBV2 and TRBJ2-7, with no clear D. CDR3 length: 12 residues. Trimming shortened V by 8 bases and J by 3 bases, and 11 bases separated the two germline ends. The germline gives CDR1 SNHLY, CDR2 FYNNEI. The CDR3 protein is CASGQEYYEQYF. CDR3 nucleotides: TGTGCCAGCGGCCAGGAGTACTACGAGCAGTACTTC. Complete variable domain (other parts from reference TRBV2 and TRBJ2-7): EPEVTQTPSHQVTQMGQEVILRCVPISNHLYFYWYRQILGQKVEFLVSFYNNEISEKSEIFDDQFSVERPDGSNFTLKIRSTKLEDSAMYFCASGQEYYEQYFGPGTRLTVT.